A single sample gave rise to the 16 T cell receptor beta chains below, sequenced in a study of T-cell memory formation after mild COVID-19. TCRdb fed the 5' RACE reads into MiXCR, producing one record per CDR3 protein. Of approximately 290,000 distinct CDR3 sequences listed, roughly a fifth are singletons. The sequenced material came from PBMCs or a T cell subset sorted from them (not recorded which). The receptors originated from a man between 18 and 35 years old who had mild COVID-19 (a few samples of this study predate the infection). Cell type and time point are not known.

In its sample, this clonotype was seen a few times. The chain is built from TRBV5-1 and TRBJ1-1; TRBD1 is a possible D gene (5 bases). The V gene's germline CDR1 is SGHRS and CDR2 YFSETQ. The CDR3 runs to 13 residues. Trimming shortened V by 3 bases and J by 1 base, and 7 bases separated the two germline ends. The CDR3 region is CASSSRGNTEAFF. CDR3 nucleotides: TGCGCCAGCAGCTCTAGGGGGAACACTGAAGCTTTCTTT. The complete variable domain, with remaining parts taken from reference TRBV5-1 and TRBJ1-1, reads KAGVTQTPRYLIKTRGQQVTLSCSPISGHRSVSWYQQTPGQGLQFLFEYFSETQRNKGNFPGRFSGRQFSNSRSEMNVSTLELGDSALYLCASSSRGNTEAFFGQGTRLTVV.

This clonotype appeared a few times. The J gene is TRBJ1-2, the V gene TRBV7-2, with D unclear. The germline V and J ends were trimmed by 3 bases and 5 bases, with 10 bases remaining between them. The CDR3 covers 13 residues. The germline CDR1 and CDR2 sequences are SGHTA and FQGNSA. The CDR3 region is CASSLGGPYGYTF. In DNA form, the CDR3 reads TGTGCCAGCAGCTTGGGAGGGCCATATGGCTACACCTTC.

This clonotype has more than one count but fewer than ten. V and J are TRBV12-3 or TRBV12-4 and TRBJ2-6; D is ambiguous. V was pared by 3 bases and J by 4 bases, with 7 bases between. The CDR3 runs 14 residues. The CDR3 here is CASSLNPGANVLTF. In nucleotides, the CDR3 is TGTGCCAGCAGTTTGAACCCCGGGGCCAACGTCCTGACTTTC.

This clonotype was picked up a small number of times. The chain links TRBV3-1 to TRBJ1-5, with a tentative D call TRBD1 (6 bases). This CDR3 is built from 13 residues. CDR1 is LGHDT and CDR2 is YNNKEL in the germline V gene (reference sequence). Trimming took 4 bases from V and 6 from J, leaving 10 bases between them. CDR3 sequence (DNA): TGTGCCAGCAGCCCGGTGGACAGTCAGCCCCAGCATTTT. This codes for CASSPVDSQPQHF. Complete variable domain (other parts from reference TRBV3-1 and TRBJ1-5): DTAVSQTPKYLVTQMGNDKSIKCEQNLGHDTMYWYKQDSKKFLKIMFSYNNKELIINETVPNRFSPKSPDKAHLNLHINSLELGDSAVYFCASSPVDSQPQHFGDGTRLSIL.

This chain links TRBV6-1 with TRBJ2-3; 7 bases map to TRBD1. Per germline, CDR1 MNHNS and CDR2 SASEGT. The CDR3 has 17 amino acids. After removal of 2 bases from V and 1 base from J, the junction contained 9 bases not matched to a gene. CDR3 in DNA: TGTGCCAGCAGTGAACCGACAGGGCCATGGCGCACAGATACGCAGTATTTT. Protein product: CASSEPTGPWRTDTQYF.

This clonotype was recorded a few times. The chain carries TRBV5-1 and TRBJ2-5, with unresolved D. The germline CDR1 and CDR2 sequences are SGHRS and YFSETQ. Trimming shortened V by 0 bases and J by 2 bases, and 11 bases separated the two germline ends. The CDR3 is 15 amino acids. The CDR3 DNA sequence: TGCGCCAGCAGCTTGGTCGGGTTTGAGCAAGAGACCCAGTACTTC. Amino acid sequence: CASSLVGFEQETQYF. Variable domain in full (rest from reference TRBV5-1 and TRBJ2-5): KAGVTQTPRYLIKTRGQQVTLSCSPISGHRSVSWYQQTPGQGLQFLFEYFSETQRNKGNFPGRFSGRQFSNSRSEMNVSTLELGDSALYLCASSLVGFEQETQYFGPGTRLLVL.

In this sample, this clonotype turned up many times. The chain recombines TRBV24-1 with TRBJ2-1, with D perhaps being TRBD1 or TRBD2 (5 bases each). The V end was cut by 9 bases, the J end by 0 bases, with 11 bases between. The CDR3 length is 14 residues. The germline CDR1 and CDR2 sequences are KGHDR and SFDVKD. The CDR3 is CATGDRSSYNEQFF. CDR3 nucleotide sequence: TGTGCCACCGGGGACCGCAGCTCCTACAATGAGCAGTTCTTC.

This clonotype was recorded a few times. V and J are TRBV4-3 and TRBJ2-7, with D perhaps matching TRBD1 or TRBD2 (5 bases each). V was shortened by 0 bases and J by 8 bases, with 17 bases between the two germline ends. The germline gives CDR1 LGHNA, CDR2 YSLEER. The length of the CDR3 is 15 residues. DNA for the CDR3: TGCGCCAGCAGCCAAGATTCACAGGCCCCCGGGAAGCAGTACTTC. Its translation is CASSQDSQAPGKQYF.

In DNA, the CDR3 is TGTGCCAGCAGCTTCCCTTTGAACACCGGGGAGCTGTTTTTT. This sequence encodes CASSFPLNTGELFF. This sequence joins TRBV7-9 and TRBJ2-2, with no clear D. CDR3 size: 14 residues. Trimming cost V 3 bases and J 1 base, with 6 bases left between them. Germline V gene sequence: CDR1 SEHNR, CDR2 FQNEAQ (reference sequence).

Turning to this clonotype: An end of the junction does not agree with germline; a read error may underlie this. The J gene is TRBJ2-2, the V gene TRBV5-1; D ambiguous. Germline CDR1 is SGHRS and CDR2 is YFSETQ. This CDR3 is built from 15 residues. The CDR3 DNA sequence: TGCGCCAGCGCTTCTGGAACAGTGAACAACGGGGAGCTGTTTTTT. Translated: CASASGTVNNGELFF.

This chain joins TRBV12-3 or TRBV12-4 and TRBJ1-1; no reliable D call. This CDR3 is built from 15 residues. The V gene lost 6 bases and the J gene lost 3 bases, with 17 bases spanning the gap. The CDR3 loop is CASSSAGAFYTEAFF. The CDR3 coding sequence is TGTGCCAGCAGCTCGGCCGGAGCTTTTTACACTGAAGCTTTCTTT.

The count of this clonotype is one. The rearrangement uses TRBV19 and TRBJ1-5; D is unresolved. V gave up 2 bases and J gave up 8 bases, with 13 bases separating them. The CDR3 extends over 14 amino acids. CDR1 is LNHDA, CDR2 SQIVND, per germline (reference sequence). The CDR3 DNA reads TGTGCCAGTAGTATACTTGGGGTCTTTGAGCCCCAGCATTTT. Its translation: CASSILGVFEPQHF.

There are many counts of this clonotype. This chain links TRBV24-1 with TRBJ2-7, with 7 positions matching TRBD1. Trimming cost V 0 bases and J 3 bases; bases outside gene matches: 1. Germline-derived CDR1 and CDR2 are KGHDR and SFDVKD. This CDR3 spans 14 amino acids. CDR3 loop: CATSDLRTGYEQYV. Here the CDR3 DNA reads TGTGCCACCAGTGATTTGAGGACAGGCTACGAGCAGTACGTC.

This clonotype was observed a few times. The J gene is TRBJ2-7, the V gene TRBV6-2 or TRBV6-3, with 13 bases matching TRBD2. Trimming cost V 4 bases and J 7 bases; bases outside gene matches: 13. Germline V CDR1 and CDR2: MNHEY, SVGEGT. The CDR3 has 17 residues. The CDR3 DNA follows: TGTGCCAGCAGTTTTTCTATCGGACTAGCGGGGGAAGGAGAGCAGTACGTC. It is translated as CASSFSIGLAGEGEQYV.

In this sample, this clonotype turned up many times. The CDR3 sequence: CASNGQPQETQYF. Here the CDR3 DNA reads TGTGCCAGCAACGGACAGCCACAAGAGACCCAGTACTTC. The chain links TRBV11-2 to TRBJ2-5, with D possibly TRBD1 on 6 matching bases. Germline values: CDR1 SGHAT, CDR2 FQNNGV. Trimming removed 7 bases at V and 2 bases at J, with 11 bases between. This CDR3 is 13 amino acids long.

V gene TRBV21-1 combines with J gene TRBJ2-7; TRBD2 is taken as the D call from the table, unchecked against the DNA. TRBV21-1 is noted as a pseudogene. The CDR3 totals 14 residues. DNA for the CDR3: TGTGCCACCGACCTGGGGACTCACCCCTACGAGCAGTACGTC. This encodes CATDLGTHPYEQYV.